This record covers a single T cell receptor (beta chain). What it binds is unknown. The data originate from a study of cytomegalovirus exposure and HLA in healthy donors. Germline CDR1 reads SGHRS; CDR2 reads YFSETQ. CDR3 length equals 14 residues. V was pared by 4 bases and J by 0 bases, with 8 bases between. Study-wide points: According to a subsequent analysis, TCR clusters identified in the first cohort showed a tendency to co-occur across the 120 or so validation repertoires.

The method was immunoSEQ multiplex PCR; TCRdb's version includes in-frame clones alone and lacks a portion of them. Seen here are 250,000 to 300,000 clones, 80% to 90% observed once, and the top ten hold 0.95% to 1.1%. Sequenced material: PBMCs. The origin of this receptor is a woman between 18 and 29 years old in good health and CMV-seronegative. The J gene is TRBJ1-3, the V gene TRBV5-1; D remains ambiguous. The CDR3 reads CASSGGSSGNTIYF. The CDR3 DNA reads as TGCGCCAGCAGCGGCGGGTCCTCTGGAAACACCATATATTTT.